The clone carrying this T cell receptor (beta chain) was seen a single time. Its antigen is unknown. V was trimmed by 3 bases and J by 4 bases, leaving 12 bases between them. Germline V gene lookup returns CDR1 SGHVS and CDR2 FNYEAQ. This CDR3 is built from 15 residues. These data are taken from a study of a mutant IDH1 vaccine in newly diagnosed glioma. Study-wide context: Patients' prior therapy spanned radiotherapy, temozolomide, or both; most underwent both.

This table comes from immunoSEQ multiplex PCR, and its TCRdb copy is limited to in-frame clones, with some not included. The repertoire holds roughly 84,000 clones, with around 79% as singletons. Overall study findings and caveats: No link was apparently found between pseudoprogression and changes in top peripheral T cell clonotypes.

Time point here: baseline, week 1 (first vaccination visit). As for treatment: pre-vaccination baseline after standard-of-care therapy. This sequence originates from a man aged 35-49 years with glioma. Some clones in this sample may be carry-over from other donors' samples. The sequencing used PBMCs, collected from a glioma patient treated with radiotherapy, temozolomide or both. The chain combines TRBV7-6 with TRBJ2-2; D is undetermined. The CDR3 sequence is CASSFLPSSTGELFF. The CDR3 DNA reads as TGTGCCAGCAGCTTTCTCCCTTCGAGCACCGGGGAGCTGTTTTTT.